Below, one T cell receptor beta chain is given with its context. Its antigen is unknown. This sample was included in a study of shared clonotypes between healthy human individuals. The CDR3 consists of 11 residues. Germline values: CDR1 SEHNR, CDR2 FQNEAQ (reference sequence). V was clipped by 5 bases and J by 10 bases, with 11 bases between them. Study-wide points: In general, naive subsets displayed greater estimated richness than memory subsets did.

The naive CD8 subset, CD45RO-negative cells positively selected for CCR7, excluded terminally differentiated effector memory CD45RA+ cells. Every donor was a Caucasian adult from Nashville, Tennessee. Template for every sorted-subset replicate PCR totaled about 200 ng DNA, approximately 30,000 T cell genomes. Clones were sequenced by immunoSEQ multiplex PCR, and TCRdb holds only the in-frame ones, with some missing. The table lists roughly 770,000 clones, about 97% of them singletons. The source of this sequence is a man younger than 45 in good health. V usage is TRBV7-9 and J usage is TRBJ1-2; D unresolved. Sequencing was performed on naive CD8+ T cells sorted from blood. The CDR3 sequence is CASSPRAAYTF. CDR3 nucleotides: TGTGCCAGCAGCCCTCGGGCAGCCTACACCTTC.